The rows below give T cell receptor beta chains drawn from one sample of a study of shared clonotypes between healthy human individuals. Assay used: immunoSEQ multiplex PCR; TCRdb lists only in-frame clones, some missing. The sample consists of around 580,000 clones, 95% to 98% of them appearing once. The sequenced sample was naive CD8+ T cells sorted from blood. The receptors come from a young man in good health. Each CDR3 is given with its conserved first and last residue. A D gene is named only where the DNA matches it firmly. A clone size is listed for some rows: how often the clone was seen (once, few, many), or a class if it is expanded.

TRBV29-1	TRBD2	NA	TRBJ2-1	TGCAGCGTTGAATTGGGCGGACTAGCGGGAGAAAGCTCCTACAATGAGCAGTTCTTC	CSVELGGLAGESSYNEQFF
TRBV4-1	TRBD2	NA	TRBJ2-1	TGCGCCAGCAGCCAAAGCCTAGCGGGAGTCAATGAGCAGTTCTTC	CASSQSLAGVNEQFF
TRBV7-8	NA	NA	TRBJ1-5	TGTGCCAGCAGCTTGGTCCCGGGCTCGGAAAGCAATCAGCCCCAGCATTTT	CASSLVPGSESNQPQHF
TRBV28	TRBD1	NA	TRBJ1-5	TGTGCCAGCAGTCCTACAGGGGCCTCGGCTCAGCCCCAGCATTTT	CASSPTGASAQPQHF
TRBV7-9	NA	NA	TRBJ2-6	TGTGCCAGCAGCCTTAGGAAAGCTGGGGCCAACGTCCTGACTTTC	CASSLRKAGANVLTF
TRBV4-1	NA	NA	TRBJ2-7	TGCGCCAGCAGTCAAGATCAGGATCGGCGGCTCTACGAGCAGTACTTC	CASSQDQDRRLYEQYF
TRBV11-2	TRBD2	NA	TRBJ2-7	TGTGCCAGCAGCCGGGACTACATAGGCGAGCAGTACTTC	CASSRDYIGEQYF
TRBV27	NA	NA	TRBJ1-2	TGTGCCAGCAGTTTAACGCCCCCCCGGGTGGATGGCTACACCTTC	CASSLTPPRVDGYTF
TRBV15	NA	NA	TRBJ2-2	TGTGCCACCAGCGAGAGGGGATACACCGGGGAGCTGTTTTTT	CATSERGYTGELFF
TRBV9	NA	NA	TRBJ1-3	TGTGCCAGCAGCGGTAGGGGTACAGGGACTGGAAACACCATATATTTT	CASSGRGTGTGNTIYF
TRBV7-8	NA	NA	TRBJ1-1	TGTGCCAGCAGCTTAATTGGGGGGGCCCTTCTCATGAACACTGAAGCTTTCTTT	CASSLIGGALLMNTEAFF
TRBV6-1	NA	NA	TRBJ2-7	TGTGCCAGCAGTGAATTAGACAGTCCCTCCTACGAGCAGTACTTC	CASSELDSPSYEQYF
TRBV9	TRBD2	NA	TRBJ2-1	TGTGCCAGCAGCCCTTCCGGGACTAGCAGCGTCGATGAGCAGTTCTTC	CASSPSGTSSVDEQFF
TRBV4-1	TRBD1	NA	TRBJ2-6	TGCGCCAGCAGCCTTCGGACAGGGGAGGTGTATGGGGCCAACGTCCTGACTTTC	CASSLRTGEVYGANVLTF
TRBV5-4	NA	NA	TRBJ1-5	TGTGCCAGCAGCTTCAGCCCCCTCGGTCAGCCCCAGCATTTT	CASSFSPLGQPQHF
TRBV12-5	TRBD1	NA	TRBJ2-1	TGTGCTAGTGGTTTGACCAGGGGGGAGCAGTTCTTC	CASGLTRGEQFF
TRBV27	NA	NA	TRBJ2-1	TGTGCCAGCAGTCCGCCCTTCGTGGATGAGCAGTTCTTC	CASSPPFVDEQFF
TRBV6-1	NA	NA	TRBJ2-1	TGTGCCAGCAGTCTTTCATGGGGTGGGGAGCAGTTCTTC	CASSLSWGGEQFF
TRBV7-6	NA	NA	TRBJ1-3	TGTGCCAGCAGCCCCGGACAGACCGGGAGAGGAAACACCATATATTTT	CASSPGQTGRGNTIYF
TRBV4-1	NA	few	TRBJ1-1	TGCGCCAGCAGCCAAGATGGGCTGATTCCAAACACTGAAGCTTTCTTT	CASSQDGLIPNTEAFF
TRBV7-2	NA	NA	TRBJ1-2	TGTGCCAGCAGCTTAGAATATGGCTACACCTTC	CASSLEYGYTF
TRBV9	TRBD2	NA	TRBJ2-1	TGTGCCAGCAGCGTAGTAGGACTAGCGGATGAGCAGTTCTTC	CASSVVGLADEQFF
TRBV28	NA	once	TRBJ2-6	TGTGCCAGCAGCCCATTGATGGGGGCCAACGTCCTGACTTTC	CASSPLMGANVLTF
TRBV25-1	NA	NA	TRBJ2-6	TGTGCCAGCAGTGAGACGAAAACTGGACAAAGTCGGGCCAACGTCCTGACTTTC	CASSETKTGQSRANVLTF
TRBV6-4	NA	NA	TRBJ2-7	TGTGCCAGGGGGGTCGAGCAGTACTTC	CARGVEQYF
TRBV9	TRBD2	NA	TRBJ2-7	TGTGCCAGCAGCTCGTCGGGGGGATACGAGCAGTACTTC	CASSSSGGYEQYF
TRBV7-7	NA	NA	TRBJ1-2	TGTGCTAGCAGCTTGTCCTTTACCCTCTCGGGTGGCTACACCTTC	CASSLSFTLSGGYTF
TRBV5-4	TRBD2	NA	TRBJ2-1	TGTGCCAGCAGCTATCGACTAGCGGGGGGGTTTGGCAATGAGCAGTTCTTC	CASSYRLAGGFGNEQFF
TRBV13	NA	NA	TRBJ2-7	TGTGCCAGCAGCTCCGCAGGACTTACCTACGAGCAGTACTTC	CASSSAGLTYEQYF
TRBV4-1	NA	NA	TRBJ2-3	TGCGCCAGCAGCCAAGGGGGGGGCGATACGCAGTATTTT	CASSQGGGDTQYF
TRBV9	NA	NA	TRBJ2-7	TGTGCCAGCAGCTCCGGGACGACCCCCTACGAGCAGTACTTC	CASSSGTTPYEQYF
TRBV27	NA	NA	TRBJ2-3	TGTGCCAGCAACACCCCCAACACGGATACGCAGTATTTT	CASNTPNTDTQYF
TRBV7-9	TRBD1	NA	TRBJ1-1	TGTGCCAGCAGCTTGACGGGGACAGGGTTTACTGAAGCTTTCTTT	CASSLTGTGFTEAFF
TRBV14	NA	NA	TRBJ2-3	TGTGCCACCATGAAGGGAGATACGCAGTATTTT	CATMKGDTQYF
TRBV5-5	NA	NA	TRBJ2-2	TGTGCCAGCAGCTTGTTAGAAACCGGGGAGCTGTTTTTT	CASSLLETGELFF
TRBV28	TRBD1	NA	TRBJ2-7	TGTGCCAGCAGTCCAAATACAGGGGTCCACGAGCAGTACTTC	CASSPNTGVHEQYF
TRBV7-9	NA	NA	TRBJ2-2	TGTGCCGGGTGGGGCGGGGCCCTGAACACCGGGGAGCTGTTTTTT	CAGWGGALNTGELFF
TRBV7-9	NA	NA	TRBJ2-7	TGTGCCAGCAGCCCCCCCGGGGGTTACGAGCAGTACTTC	CASSPPGGYEQYF
TRBV4-1	NA	NA	TRBJ1-5	TGCGCCAGCAGCCAAGTCTGGGGAGATAGCAATCAGCCCCAGCATTTT	CASSQVWGDSNQPQHF
TRBV27	NA	NA	TRBJ2-1	TGTGCCAGCAGTAAGAGGGAGAGTTACAATGAGCAGTTCTTC	CASSKRESYNEQFF
TRBV5-1	NA	NA	TRBJ2-1	TGCGCCAGCAGCCTTAACAATGAGCAGTTCTTC	CASSLNNEQFF
TRBV6-5	NA	once	TRBJ2-7	TGTGCCAGCAGTTTGCTGACTAGGAGCTCCTACGAGCAGTACTTC	CASSLLTRSSYEQYF
TRBV6-1	NA	NA	TRBJ1-4	TGTGCCGGGGGTCCATCAGTTGCAACTAATGAAAAACTGTTTTTT	CAGGPSVATNEKLFF
TRBV5-4	NA	NA	TRBJ2-2	TGTGCCAGCAGCTTAGGGGGAGGTGGCACCGGGGAGCTGTTTTTT	CASSLGGGGTGELFF
TRBV5-8	NA	NA	TRBJ2-2	TGTGCCAGCAGCTTGGACATGGCGAACACCGGGGAGCTGTTTTTT	CASSLDMANTGELFF
TRBV7-9	NA	NA	TRBJ2-1	TGTGCCAGCGAGGACGGCAATGAGCAGTTCTTC	CASEDGNEQFF
TRBV4-1	NA	NA	TRBJ2-7	TGCGCCAGCAGCCAATTGATGGGCCGGACCTACGAGCAGTACTTC	CASSQLMGRTYEQYF